Shown below are 17 T cell receptor beta chains from a single sample sequenced in a study of control samples from healthy donors and cancer patients. The repertoire was sequenced with immunoSEQ multiplex PCR; TCRdb's copy has only in-frame clones and lacks some. The sample shows about 120,000 clones, roughly nine tenths of them seen only once. Sequencing input: blood. Receptors originate from a man in his forties or fifties in good health.

CDR3 region: CASRTQGTNQPQHF. CDR3 coding DNA: TGTGCCAGTAGAACACAGGGGACTAATCAGCCCCAGCATTTT. The rearrangement uses TRBV19 and TRBJ1-5, with 7 bases matching TRBD1. Germline V gene sequence: CDR1 LNHDA, CDR2 SQIVND (reference sequence). Trimming removed 6 bases from V and 4 bases from J; junction bases left unmatched: 6. This CDR3 is 14 amino acids long.

CDR3 region: CATSRDKGTGELFF. CDR3 sequence (DNA): TGTGCCACCAGCAGAGATAAGGGAACCGGGGAGCTGTTTTTT. The J gene is TRBJ2-2, the V gene TRBV15; D gene unclear. This CDR3 is 14 amino acids long. The germline V gene has CDR1 LNHNV and CDR2 YYDKDF (reference sequence). Deletions cut 0 bases from V and 5 bases from J, with 7 bases between.

This chain links TRBV30 with TRBJ1-5, with D unclear. The germline V gene has CDR1 GTSNPN and CDR2 SVGIG (reference sequence). This CDR3 spans 13 amino acids. Trimming removed 2 bases at V and 2 bases at J, with 7 bases between. Written as DNA, the CDR3 is TGTGCCTGGAGTACCGTAGGCAATCAGCCCCAGCATTTT. Translating it yields CAWSTVGNQPQHF.

J is TRBJ2-1 and V is TRBV3-1 (or the pseudogene TRBV3-2); no definite D call. The CDR3 sequence is 13 residues long. In germline, CDR1 is LGHDT, CDR2 YNNKEL (reference sequence). Deletions cut 1 base from V and 6 bases from J, with 7 bases between. The CDR3 region has the DNA TGTGCCAGCAGCCAAGGGTCTACCAATGAGCAGTTCTTC. Amino acids: CASSQGSTNEQFF.

J is TRBJ1-5 and V is TRBV7-8, with D possibly TRBD1 on 5 matching bases. Trimming cost V 1 base and J 8 bases, with 12 bases left between them. The CDR3 totals 14 residues. Germline V gives CDR1 SGHVS, CDR2 FQNEAQ. The CDR3 DNA sequence: TGTGCCAGCAGCTTAGGGCAGGGAATAGAGCCCCAGCATTTT. Translating gives CASSLGQGIEPQHF.

The chain joins TRBV12-3 or TRBV12-4 to TRBJ2-7; D is undetermined. With 1 base removed from V and 6 bases from J, the gap between germline ends came to 7 bases. This CDR3 spans 12 amino acids. CDR3: CASSLDRAEQYF. The DNA of the CDR3 is TGTGCCAGCAGTTTAGATAGAGCCGAGCAGTACTTC.

This clone has only a few counts. The V gene is TRBV7-8, the J gene TRBJ2-3; TRBD2 agrees at 10 bases. The CDR3 covers 18 residues. V shed 1 base and J 6 bases; nucleotides not matched to a gene: 13. Germline assignment: CDR1 SGHVS and CDR2 FQNEAQ. The CDR3 bases are TGTGCCAGCAGCTTAGAAAGGGCTAGCGGGGGATTTAGGGATACGCAGTATTTT. Translated: CASSLERASGGFRDTQYF.

The V and J genes are TRBV7-2 and TRBJ1-2; maybe TRBD1 (5 bases). CDR3 size: 15 residues. Germline CDR1 and CDR2: SGHTA and FQGNSA. The V end was cut by 0 bases, the J end by 1 base, with 9 bases between. The CDR3 bases are TGTGCCAGCAGCTTAGCGGAGACAGATAACTATGGCTACACCTTC. This encodes CASSLAETDNYGYTF.

The gene calls are TRBV12-5 and TRBJ2-6, with 8 positions matching TRBD1. Unmatched junction bases numbered 11, after V lost 0 bases and J lost 1 base. The germline V gene has CDR1 LGHNT and CDR2 FRNRAP. The CDR3 runs 20 residues. CDR3 nucleotides: TGTGCTAGTGGTTTGGTACAGAGATGGACAGGGTCTTCTGGGGCCAACGTCCTGACTTTC. It codes for CASGLVQRWTGSSGANVLTF.

The V call is TRBV7-7, the J call TRBJ1-3, with D tentatively TRBD1 (5 bases). Per germline, CDR1 SSHAT and CDR2 FNYEAQ (reference sequence). The CDR3 consists of 16 residues. V gave up 1 base and J gave up 2 bases, with 12 bases separating them. The CDR3 coding sequence is TGTGCCAGCAGCTTAGTCAGGGAGTACGCTGGAAACACCATATATTTT. Translation gives CASSLVREYAGNTIYF.

The chain combines TRBV3-1 (or the pseudogene TRBV3-2) with TRBJ2-7; 9 nucleotides line up with TRBD1. The CDR3 loop spans 15 amino acids. Per the germline V gene, CDR1 is LGHDT and CDR2 is YNNKEL (reference sequence). The V and J ends lost 4 bases and 0 bases, in that order; junction bases with no gene match: 4. Here the CDR3 DNA reads TGTGCCAGCAGCCGAGGACAGGGGAGCTCCTACGAGCAGTACTTC. Amino acids: CASSRGQGSSYEQYF.

V gene TRBV19 combines with J gene TRBJ2-2, with 7 nucleotides matching TRBD1. CDR3 size: 15 residues. After removal of 1 base from V and 7 bases from J, the junction contained 6 bases not matched to a gene. Germline V gene lookup returns CDR1 LNHDA and CDR2 SQIVND (reference sequence). In DNA, the CDR3 is TGTGCCAGTAGTATAGGTGACAGGGATTTCGGGGAGCTGTTTTTT. The encoded protein is CASSIGDRDFGELFF.

This rearrangement joins TRBV4-3 to TRBJ2-5; TRBD2 matches 11 bases. The CDR3 has 19 amino acids. Germline CDR1 and CDR2: LGHNA and YSLEER. V lost 0 bases, J lost 5 bases, and 14 bases stayed unmatched. CDR3 amino acids: CASSQDIPSGGPTGETQYF. For the CDR3, the DNA is TGCGCCAGCAGCCAAGATATCCCTAGCGGGGGGCCCACGGGGGAGACCCAGTACTTC.

This chain uses TRBV14 with TRBJ1-1; weak D call: TRBD1 (6 bases). Trimming left V 1 base short and J 7 bases short, with 25 bases between. There are 18 residues in the CDR3. Germline CDR1 SGHDN, CDR2 FVKESK. The DNA for the CDR3 is TGTGCCAGCAGCCAAGTGGAGCTGGGGCTTACAGGGAGCCTTGAAGCTTTCTTT. It translates to CASSQVELGLTGSLEAFF.

The V and J genes are TRBV7-9 and TRBJ2-5, with TRBD1 matching over 9 bases. This CDR3 contains 13 residues. The V segment lost 6 bases and the J segment 5 bases; nucleotides outside the gene matches: 4. CDR1 is SEHNR and CDR2 is FQNEAQ in the germline V gene (reference sequence). The CDR3 loop is CASSFTGGETQYF. For the CDR3, the DNA is TGTGCCAGCAGTTTCACAGGGGGCGAGACCCAGTACTTC.

The rearrangement links TRBV19 to TRBJ1-1; D may be TRBD1 (6 bases). Germline values: CDR1 LNHDA, CDR2 SQIVND (reference sequence). Trimming removed 6 bases at V and 2 bases at J, with 16 bases between. The CDR3 covers 15 residues. The CDR3 sequence: CASREQGPPNTEAFF. The DNA of the CDR3 is TGTGCCAGTAGAGAGCAGGGGCCGCCCAACACTGAAGCTTTCTTT.

This clone occurred once. The V gene is TRBV7-2, the J gene TRBJ1-2; TRBD1 aligns across 7 bases. Germline V gene sequence: CDR1 SGHTA, CDR2 FQGNSA. V trimming: 2 bases; J trimming: 0 bases; junction bases outside the gene matches: 6. The CDR3 is made up of 16 amino acids. CDR3 nucleotide sequence: TGTGCCAGCAGCTTAAGGGGGGACAGTGCTAACTATGGCTACACCTTC. Protein: CASSLRGDSANYGYTF.